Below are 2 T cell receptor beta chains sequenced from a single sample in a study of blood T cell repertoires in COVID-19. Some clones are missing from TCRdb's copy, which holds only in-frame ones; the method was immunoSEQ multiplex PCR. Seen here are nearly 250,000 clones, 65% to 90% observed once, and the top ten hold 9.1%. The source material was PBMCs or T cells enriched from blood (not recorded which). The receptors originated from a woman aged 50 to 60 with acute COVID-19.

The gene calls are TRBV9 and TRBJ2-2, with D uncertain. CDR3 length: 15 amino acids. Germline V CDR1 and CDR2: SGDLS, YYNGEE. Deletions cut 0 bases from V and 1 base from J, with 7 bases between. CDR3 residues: CASSVDPRNTGELFF. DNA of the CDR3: TGTGCCAGCAGCGTAGACCCCAGGAACACCGGGGAGCTGTTTTTT.

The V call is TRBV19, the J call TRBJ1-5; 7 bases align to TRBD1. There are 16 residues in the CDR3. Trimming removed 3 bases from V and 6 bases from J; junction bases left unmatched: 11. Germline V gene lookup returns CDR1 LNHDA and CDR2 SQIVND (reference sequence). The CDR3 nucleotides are TGTGCCAGTAGTATTGCGGGCAGGGGGTTGACTCAGCCCCAGCATTTT. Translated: CASSIAGRGLTQPQHF.